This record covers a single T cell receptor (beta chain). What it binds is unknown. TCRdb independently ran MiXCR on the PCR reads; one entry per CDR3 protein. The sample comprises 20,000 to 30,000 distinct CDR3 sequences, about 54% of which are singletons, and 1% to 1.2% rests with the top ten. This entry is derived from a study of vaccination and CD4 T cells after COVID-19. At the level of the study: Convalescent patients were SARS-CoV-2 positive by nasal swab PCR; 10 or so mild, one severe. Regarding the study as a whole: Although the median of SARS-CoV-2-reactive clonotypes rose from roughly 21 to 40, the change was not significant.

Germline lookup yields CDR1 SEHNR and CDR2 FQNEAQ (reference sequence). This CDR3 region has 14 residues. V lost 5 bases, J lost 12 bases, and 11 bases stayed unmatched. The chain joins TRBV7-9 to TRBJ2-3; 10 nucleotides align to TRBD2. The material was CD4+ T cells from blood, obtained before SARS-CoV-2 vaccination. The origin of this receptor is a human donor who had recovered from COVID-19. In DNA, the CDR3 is TGTGCCAGCAGCCTACGCGGGACTAGCGCGGAACAGTATTTT. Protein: CASSLRGTSAEQYF.